The present T cell receptor beta chain was sequenced within a study of Graves' ophthalmopathy and Graves' hyperthyroidism. Study at large: At the time of initial diagnosis and before any treatment, peripheral blood was collected.

Germline V gives CDR1 SGHAT, CDR2 FQNNGV. The V and J ends lost 6 bases and 5 bases respectively, with 22 bases between them. This CDR3 spans 16 amino acids. The authors amplified TCR beta CDR3 regions from RNA transcripts. First-round RT-PCR employed HTBI primers, with a second-round multiplex PCR after it. TCRdb reprocessed the multiplex PCR reads with MiXCR, giving one entry per CDR3 protein. The table records about 390,000 distinct CDR3 sequences, over 15% of them present only once. This clonotype has just a few counts. Lactation, pregnancy, uncontrolled infections and other autoimmune diseases were all grounds for excluding patients. Diagnosis relied on clinical symptoms, serum thyroxine, TRAb, thyroid ultrasound and orbital computed tomography. Sampling approximately 10 ml of fresh peripheral blood provided the PBMCs.

The chain combines TRBV11-2 with TRBJ1-1, with D tentatively TRBD1 (5 bases). The sequenced material came from peripheral blood. The source of this sequence is a woman aged 18-29 years with stable Graves' hyperthyroidism. The CDR3 spells CASRGSIRGKRTEAFF. Here the CDR3 DNA reads TGTGCCAGCAGGGGGTCCATCCGGGGGAAGAGGACTGAAGCTTTCTTT.